What follows is one T cell receptor beta chain and its context. Assay used: immunoSEQ multiplex PCR; TCRdb lists only in-frame clones, some missing. The table includes 550,000 to 700,000 clones, approximately 73% detected once. The data were taken from a study of shared clonotypes between healthy human individuals. The germline V and J ends were trimmed by 1 base and 5 bases, with 9 bases remaining between them. The CDR3 sequence is 13 residues long. CDR1 and CDR2 (germline): SEHNR, FQNEAQ (reference sequence). The chain uses TRBV7-9 and TRBJ2-7, with D uncertain. Sequenced sample: memory CD4+ T cells sorted from blood. Documented subset: CD45RA-negative fraction. This receptor was obtained from a woman aged 25 to 39 in good health. The CDR3 spells CASSLVVGNEQYF. The CDR3 DNA reads TGTGCCAGCAGCTTAGTTGTGGGGAACGAGCAGTACTTC.